One and the same sample provided the 15 T cell receptor beta chains below, sequenced in a study of blood T cells in healthy people across ages. The authors ran a second PCR of roughly 6 to 12 cycles using a sample-barcoded 5' primer and a J-beta primer mix. TCRdb re-called the 5' RACE reads through MiXCR, storing one row per CDR3 protein. The sample consists of more than 1.4 million distinct CDR3 sequences, about 40% of them appearing once. The sequenced sample consisted of blood. Every receptor here comes from a woman aged 18-29 years in good health.

The chain links TRBV2 to TRBJ1-5; weak D call: TRBD1 (6 bases). Germline-derived CDR1 and CDR2 are SNHLY and FYNNEI. Trimming removed 3 bases at V and 2 bases at J, with 11 bases between. The CDR3 totals 15 residues. The CDR3 DNA is TGTGCCAGCAGTGAGCGGCAGGGGCGCAATCAGCCCCAGCATTTT. Amino acid sequence: CASSERQGRNQPQHF. The full variable domain, its missing parts supplied by reference TRBV2 and TRBJ1-5, is EPEVTQTPSHQVTQMGQEVILRCVPISNHLYFYWYRQILGQKVEFLVSFYNNEISEKSEIFDDQFSVERPDGSNFTLKIRSTKLEDSAMYFCASSERQGRNQPQHFGDGTRLSIL.

V is TRBV6-1 and J is TRBJ2-5; D uncertain. The germline V and J ends were trimmed by 2 bases and 11 bases, with 18 bases remaining between them. The germline V gene has CDR1 MNHNS and CDR2 SASEGT. This CDR3 has 14 residues. The CDR3 DNA follows: TGTGCCAGCAGTGAACGGGCCCTATGGAATGAGCAGTACTTC. Protein: CASSERALWNEQYF.

There are a few counts of this clonotype. The chain carries TRBV5-1 and TRBJ2-1, with TRBD2 matching over 10 bases. V gave up 2 bases and J gave up 1 base; unmatched junction bases: 21. This CDR3 comprises 22 residues. CDR1 SGHRS and CDR2 YFSETQ come from the germline V gene. CDR3 in amino acids: CASSLESHGLAENPSSYNEQFF. DNA of the CDR3: TGCGCCAGCAGCTTAGAATCTCACGGACTAGCGGAAAACCCCTCTTCCTACAATGAGCAGTTCTTC. Complete variable domain (other parts from reference TRBV5-1 and TRBJ2-1): KAGVTQTPRYLIKTRGQQVTLSCSPISGHRSVSWYQQTPGQGLQFLFEYFSETQRNKGNFPGRFSGRQFSNSRSEMNVSTLELGDSALYLCASSLESHGLAENPSSYNEQFFGPGTRLTVL.

This clonotype was found a few times. The chain carries TRBV20-1 and TRBJ2-1, with 11 positions matching TRBD2. J gave up 9 bases and V 0 bases, and 4 bases lay outside the gene matches. Germline CDR1 reads DFQATT; CDR2 reads SNEGSKA (reference sequence). The CDR3 totals 14 residues. DNA for the CDR3: TGCAGTGCTAGAGACCTAGCGGGAGGCGGTGAGCAGTTCTTC. The encoded protein is CSARDLAGGGEQFF.

This chain joins TRBV21-1 and TRBJ1-1. TRBV21-1 is a listed pseudogene. The CDR3 sequence is 13 residues long. The DNA for the CDR3 is TGTGCCAGCGGAACCCGGGGGGCCATGTGGGCTTTCTTT. It is translated as CASGTRGAMWAFF.

CDR3 amino acids: CASSLGASGVGGQFF. CDR3 nucleotide sequence: TGTGCCAGCAGTTTAGGGGCTAGCGGGGTTGGAGGGCAGTTCTTC. This chain uses TRBV12-3 or TRBV12-4 with TRBJ2-1, with TRBD2 matching 9 bases. This CDR3 has 15 amino acids. V lost 1 base, J lost 12 bases, and 10 bases stayed unmatched.

CDR3 protein: CASSSLRTGIYGYTF. CDR3 bases: TGTGCCAGCAGTTCTCTAAGGACAGGGATCTATGGCTACACCTTC. The genes are TRBV12-3 or TRBV12-4 and TRBJ1-2; TRBD1 agrees at 8 bases. V lost 4 bases to trimming and J lost 4 bases; unmatched junction nucleotides: 8. The CDR3 is 15 residues long.

The CDR3 sequence: CASTPRHSCEQYF. The CDR3 region has the DNA TGTGCCAGCACCCCGAGACATTCGTGCGAGCAGTACTTC. The chain joins TRBV12-3 or TRBV12-4 to TRBJ2-5; D remains ambiguous. The J call may be mistaken, given a closer DNA end match to TRBJ2-7. The CDR3 is 13 residues long.

The chain uses TRBV28 and TRBJ2-3; 7 nucleotides line up with TRBD1. V shed 1 base, J shed 2 bases, and the junction held 3 bases outside the gene matches. Germline CDR1 and CDR2: MDHEN and SYDVKM. This CDR3 has 15 residues. CDR3 region: CASSLLQGTTDTQYF. CDR3 DNA sequence: TGTGCCAGCAGTTTATTACAGGGGACCACAGATACGCAGTATTTT.

The sample holds a few counts of this clonotype. The chain recombines TRBV28 with TRBJ2-7; perhaps TRBD1 as D (5 bases). The CDR3 consists of 13 residues. Per the germline V gene, CDR1 is MDHEN and CDR2 is SYDVKM. Trimming stripped 8 bases from V and 5 bases from J, with 16 bases between. CDR3 sequence: CASRELQANEQYF. The CDR3 region has the DNA TGTGCCAGCCGAGAATTACAGGCTAACGAGCAGTACTTC.

In this sample, this clonotype turned up a few times. This chain connects TRBV4-1 to TRBJ2-1; either TRBD1 or TRBD2 may fit D (6 bases each). The germline V gene has CDR1 MGHRA and CDR2 YSYEKL. CDR3 size: 17 residues. Trimming removed 6 bases at V and 9 bases at J, with 27 bases between. The CDR3 reads CASSSEPGGEGASEQFF. Here the CDR3 DNA reads TGCGCCAGCAGTTCAGAACCCGGGGGCGAAGGGGCCAGTGAGCAGTTCTTC.

The rearrangement uses TRBV19 and TRBJ2-5; 7 bases match TRBD1. V shed 3 bases, J shed 3 bases, and the junction held 7 bases outside the gene matches. The CDR3 spans 15 residues. CDR1 and CDR2 from the germline V gene are LNHDA and SQIVND (reference sequence). The CDR3 sequence is CASSMILGQKETQYF. In DNA, the CDR3 is TGTGCCAGTAGTATGATCCTGGGACAGAAAGAGACCCAGTACTTC.

This clonotype is a singleton in its sample. The chain couples TRBV4-1 to TRBJ1-1; D remains unclear. Trimming removed 4 bases at V and 7 bases at J, with 13 bases between. The CDR3 has 13 residues. Germline-derived CDR1 and CDR2 are MGHRA and YSYEKL. The CDR3 region has the DNA TGCGCCAGCAGCCCGCAATCCGGGAGTGAAGCTTTCTTT. Protein product: CASSPQSGSEAFF.

The V gene is TRBV14, the J gene TRBJ2-1; no clear D gene. The CDR3 length is 15 residues. Trimming shortened V by 0 bases and J by 2 bases, and 8 bases separated the two germline ends. From germline, CDR1 is SGHDN and CDR2 FVKESK. Here the CDR3 reads CASSQDHTAYNEQFF. CDR3 in DNA: TGTGCCAGCAGCCAAGATCACACAGCCTACAATGAGCAGTTCTTC. The variable domain in full, completed from reference TRBV14 and TRBJ2-1, reads EAGVTQFPSHSVIEKGQTVTLRCDPISGHDNLYWYRRVMGKEIKFLLHFVKESKQDESGMPNNRFLAERTGGTYSTLKVQPAELEDSGVYFCASSQDHTAYNEQFFGPGTRLTVL.

The chain combines TRBV19 with TRBJ1-4; the D gene is possibly TRBD1 (5 bases). This CDR3 region has 14 residues. V was shortened by 9 bases and J by 5 bases, with 16 bases between the two germline ends. Germline V gene lookup returns CDR1 LNHDA and CDR2 SQIVND (reference sequence). The CDR3 DNA sequence: TGTGCCAGCCTCCAGGAGGGGATGAATGAAAAACTGTTTTTT. Its translation is CASLQEGMNEKLFF.